Listed below are T cell receptor beta chains from one sample, sequenced in a study of cytomegalovirus exposure and HLA in healthy donors. Assay: immunoSEQ multiplex PCR; the TCRdb copy retains only in-frame clones and omits some. This table holds fewer than 85,000 clones. The sample was PBMCs. All receptors derive from a man under 40 in good health and CMV-seronegative. Each CDR3 is given with its conserved first and last residue. Each record gives: CDR3 length, V gene, J gene, CDR3 protein.

18	TRBV11-1	TRBJ2-2	CASSRVEGVARGTGELFF
13	TRBV5-4	TRBJ2-7	CASSFEQGREQYF
13	TRBV10-1	TRBJ2-7	CASSESGQGRQYF
15	TRBV5-1	TRBJ1-1	CASSFGQLPNTEAFF
16	TRBV2	TRBJ2-2	CASSEQSGGNTGELFF
14	TRBV5-1	TRBJ1-2	CASSLFGGRNGYTF
13	TRBV6-1	.	CASKGQRIYEQYF
13	TRBV9	TRBJ1-1	CASSAGTAAEAFF
14	TRBV7-9	TRBJ1-2	CASSQTREGYGYTF
13	TRBV6-1	TRBJ1-1	CASMVADNTEAFF
18	TRBV7-3	TRBJ2-6	CASSLNRGTASGANVLTF
14	TRBV10-2	TRBJ1-2	CASSGTGGYYGYTF
14	TRBV6-5	TRBJ1-5	CASSDRGSNQPQHF
13	TRBV5-1	TRBJ1-5	CASSSEGEGPQHF
14	TRBV2	TRBJ1-2	CASSMTGLGYGYTF
13	TRBV19	TRBJ2-2	CASRARGTGELFF
13	TRBV27	TRBJ1-1	CASRRQPNTEAFF
18	TRBV5-1	TRBJ2-5	CDPSLVPYEASSRETQYF
15	TRBV2	TRBJ1-5	CASSFDRVGNQPQHF
13	TRBV5-1	TRBJ2-4	CASSLGGGNIQYF
15	TRBV5-5	TRBJ1-5	CASSLFWGGEWTQHF
15	TRBV9	TRBJ2-1	CASSVGLAEYNEQFF
13	TRBV11-3	TRBJ1-2	CASSLGTGSGYTF
18	TRBV21-1	TRBJ2-6	CASSPGQATPSGANVLTF
13	TRBV19	TRBJ2-7	CASSPPTGVEQYF
11	TRBV5-4	TRBJ1-2	CASSLLSGYTF
16	TRBV9	TRBJ2-1	CASTPRPSGRVYEQFF
17	TRBV4-1	TRBJ2-1	CASSQDPAGESYNEQFF
16	TRBV4-1	TRBJ2-1	CASSQVALAGGHEQFF
17	TRBV5-1	TRBJ2-2	CASSSAGAAAVSGELFF
15	TRBV7-2	TRBJ2-3	CASSLAGLDVGTQYF
14	TRBV6-6	TRBJ1-6	CASIKVDRSSPLHF
12	TRBV10-3	TRBJ1-1	CAISGDSSEAFF
15	TRBV18	TRBJ2-5	CASSRGDGNQETQYF
15	TRBV5-1	TRBJ2-2	CASSLEQGSTGELFF
13	TRBV2	TRBJ1-1	CASGTLEEYEAFF
14	TRBV4-2	TRBJ1-1	CASSQTGTGVEAFF
13	TRBV2	TRBJ2-5	CASSGTGQETQYF
15	TRBV4-3	TRBJ1-3	CASSQGVGQTNTIYF
16	TRBV29-1	TRBJ2-7	CSVEDWRDRGSYEQYF
14	TRBV6-1	TRBJ2-1	CASSEGGEVRGQFF
12	TRBV5-1	TRBJ2-3	CASSAQGDTQYF
16	TRBV4-2	TRBJ2-7	CASSQAGTSDSYEQYF
16	TRBV9	TRBJ1-3	CASSGQGSLSGNTIYF
15	TRBV9	TRBJ1-6	CASSPALWSQSPLHF
13	TRBV30	TRBJ1-5	CASSSDSNQPQHF
14	TRBV19	TRBJ1-1	CASSIRDFGTEAFF
13	TRBV30	TRBJ2-2	CASWTGGLGELFF
14	TRBV5-1	TRBJ2-5	CASSDGQVQETQYF
16	TRBV5-6	TRBJ2-3	CASSRPPSGRADTQYF
13	TRBV19	TRBJ1-2	CASSTWTGLGYTF
12	TRBV29-1	TRBJ2-3	CSAGTPTDTQYF
16	TRBV7-9	TRBJ1-6	CASSPGLSSYNSPLHF
15	TRBV9	TRBJ2-2	CASSVSGTSSGELFF
14	TRBV6-1	TRBJ2-3	CASSELAGPDTQYF